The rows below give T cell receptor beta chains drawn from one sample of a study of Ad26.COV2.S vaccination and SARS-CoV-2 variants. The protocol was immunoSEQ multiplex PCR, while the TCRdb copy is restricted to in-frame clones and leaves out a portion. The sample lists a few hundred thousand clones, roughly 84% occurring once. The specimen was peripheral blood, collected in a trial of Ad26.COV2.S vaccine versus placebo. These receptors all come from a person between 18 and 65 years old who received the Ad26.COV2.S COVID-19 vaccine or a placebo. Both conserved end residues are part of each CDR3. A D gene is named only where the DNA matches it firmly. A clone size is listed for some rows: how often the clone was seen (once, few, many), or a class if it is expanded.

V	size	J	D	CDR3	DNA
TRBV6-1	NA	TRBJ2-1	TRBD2	CASSAEGLAGGRWSEQFF	TGTGCCAGCAGTGCAGAGGGACTAGCGGGGGGGCGGTGGAGTGAGCAGTTCTTC
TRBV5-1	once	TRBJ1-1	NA	CASSFHSNTEAFF	TGCGCCAGCAGCTTTCACTCGAACACTGAAGCTTTCTTT
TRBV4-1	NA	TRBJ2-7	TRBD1	CASSQAGTGSEQYF	TGCGCCAGCAGCCAAGCCGGGACAGGCAGCGAGCAGTACTTC
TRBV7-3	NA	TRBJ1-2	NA	CASSLSAGNYGYTF	TGTGCCAGCAGCTTATCGGCGGGAAACTATGGCTACACCTTC
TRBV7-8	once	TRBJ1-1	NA	CASTPGRDSSGEAFF	TGTGCCAGCACCCCCGGCAGGGATTCCTCGGGTGAAGCTTTCTTT
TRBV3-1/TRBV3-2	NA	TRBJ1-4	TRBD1	CASSQESWGQTYPQEKLFF	TGTGCCAGCAGCCAAGAATCCTGGGGACAGACCTACCCCCAGGAAAAACTGTTTTTT
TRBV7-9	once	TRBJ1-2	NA	CASSLEGEYGYTF	TGTGCCAGCAGCTTAGAGGGGGAATATGGCTACACCTTC
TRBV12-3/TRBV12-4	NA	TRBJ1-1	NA	CASSWTVNTEAFF	TGTGCCAGCAGTTGGACAGTGAACACTGAAGCTTTCTTT
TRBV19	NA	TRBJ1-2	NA	CASSVEGRRSGYTF	TGTGCCAGTAGTGTAGAGGGACGACGCAGCGGCTACACCTTC
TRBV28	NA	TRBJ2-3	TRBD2	CASRLAGGTDTQYF	TGTGCCAGCCGTCTAGCGGGGGGTACAGATACGCAGTATTTT
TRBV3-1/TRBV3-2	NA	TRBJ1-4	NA	CASSHKGGGGKLFF	TGTGCCAGCAGCCATAAGGGAGGGGGAGGAAAACTGTTTTTT
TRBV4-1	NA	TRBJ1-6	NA	CASSQVIDVGSNSPLHF	TGCGCCAGCAGCCAAGTAATAGACGTGGGGTCTAATTCACCCCTCCACTTT
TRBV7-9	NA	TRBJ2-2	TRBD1	CASSHPEGTVNTGELFF	TGTGCCAGCAGCCACCCCGAGGGGACAGTTAACACCGGGGAGCTGTTTTTT
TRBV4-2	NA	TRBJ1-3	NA	CASSQGTGKNTIYF	TGTGCCAGCAGCCAAGGTACAGGGAAAAACACCATATATTTT
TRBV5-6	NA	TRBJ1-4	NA	CASSLDGLSVGEKLFF	TGTGCCAGCAGCTTGGACGGATTATCGGTCGGTGAAAAACTGTTTTTT
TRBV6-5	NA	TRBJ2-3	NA	CASSYGGARSTDTQYF	TGTGCCAGCAGTTACGGGGGGGCGAGAAGCACAGATACGCAGTATTTT
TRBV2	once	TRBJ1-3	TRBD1	CASSEESTGGLFGNTIYF	TGTGCCAGCAGTGAAGAGTCAACAGGGGGCCTTTTTGGAAACACCATATATTTT
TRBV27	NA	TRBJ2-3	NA	CASSSPSRGGTDTQYF	TGTGCCAGCAGTTCCCCCAGCAGGGGTGGCACAGATACGCAGTATTTT
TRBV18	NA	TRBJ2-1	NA	CASPSDGGSYNEQFF	TGTGCCAGCCCCAGCGACGGCGGCTCCTACAATGAGCAGTTCTTC
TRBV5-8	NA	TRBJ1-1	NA	CASSLGLRLTEAFF	TGTGCCAGCAGCTTGGGCTTGCGACTCACTGAAGCTTTCTTT
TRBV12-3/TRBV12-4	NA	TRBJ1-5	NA	CASSLDTGPQHF	TGTGCCAGCAGTTTGGACACAGGGCCCCAGCATTTT
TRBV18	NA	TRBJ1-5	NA	CASSPREGGIKNGDSNQPQHF	TGTGCCAGCTCACCACGGGAGGGCGGAATTAAGAACGGGGATAGCAATCAGCCCCAGCATTTT
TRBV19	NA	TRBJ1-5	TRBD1	CASSIPGGLQPQHF	TGTGCCAGTAGTATACCAGGGGGCCTCCAGCCCCAGCATTTT
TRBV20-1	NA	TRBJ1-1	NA	CSARRTAEAFF	TGCAGTGCTAGACGGACAGCTGAAGCTTTCTTT
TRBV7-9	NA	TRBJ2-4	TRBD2	CASSQIGGKNIQYF	TGTGCCAGCAGCCAAATCGGGGGGAAAAACATTCAGTACTTC
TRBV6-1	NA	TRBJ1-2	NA	CASSGGDGINYGYTF	TGTGCCAGCAGTGGCGGCGACGGTATTAACTATGGCTACACCTTC
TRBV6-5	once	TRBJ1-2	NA	CASTPLGVPDGYTF	TGTGCCAGCACCCCACTGGGGGTTCCCGATGGCTACACCTTC
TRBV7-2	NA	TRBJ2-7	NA	CASSLGLSFSYEQYF	TGTGCCAGCAGCTTGGGCCTTAGTTTCTCCTACGAGCAGTACTTC
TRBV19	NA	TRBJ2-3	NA	CASGTGRDTQYF	TGTGCCAGTGGTACAGGGCGAGATACGCAGTATTTT
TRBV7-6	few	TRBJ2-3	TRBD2	CASSLAGLAGGTDTQYF	TGTGCCAGCAGCTTAGCCGGACTAGCGGGGGGCACAGATACGCAGTATTTT
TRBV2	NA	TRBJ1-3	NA	CASKRLTSGNTIYF	TGTGCCAGCAAACGGCTTACCTCTGGAAACACCATATATTTT